These T cell receptor beta chains were read from a single sample in a study of T cell changes during pregnancy in multiple sclerosis. Generated by immunoSEQ multiplex PCR, the TCRdb table keeps only in-frame clones and is missing some. The repertoire holds around 40,000 clones, roughly 89% seen once, with approximately 1.2% in the top ten. The material was CD4+ T cells from peripheral blood mononuclear cells, obtained in the first trimester of pregnancy. These receptors were obtained from a female donor with multiple sclerosis, enrolled in a pregnancy study. CDR3s leave out the opening cysteine and the closing phenylalanine or tryptophan. Fields, in order: J gene, D gene, V gene, CDR3 protein. The D gene is left open where the match is weak.

j_gene: TRBJ1-4
d_gene: TRBD1
v_gene: TRBV5-4
CDR3aa: ATNRGTNEKLF

j_gene: TRBJ1-2
d_gene: TRBD1
v_gene: TRBV4-1
CDR3aa: ASSQEGQGFFGYT

j_gene: TRBJ1-5
d_gene: TRBD1
v_gene: TRBV6-1
CDR3aa: ASLGPQGAFQPQH

j_gene: TRBJ1-3
d_gene: -
v_gene: TRBV10-3
CDR3aa: AISESAGRTGTIY

j_gene: TRBJ1-3
d_gene: TRBD1
v_gene: TRBV6-1
CDR3aa: ASRAGTGGYSGY

j_gene: TRBJ1-1
d_gene: -
v_gene: TRBV7-9
CDR3aa: ASSTAGEAF

j_gene: TRBJ2-5
d_gene: TRBD1
v_gene: TRBV5-1
CDR3aa: ASSSGTGGYQETQY

j_gene: TRBJ1-1
d_gene: -
v_gene: TRBV5-1
CDR3aa: ASSLAGNTEAF

j_gene: TRBJ2-5
d_gene: TRBD2
v_gene: TRBV12-5
CDR3aa: ASGLDGGQETQY

j_gene: TRBJ2-7
d_gene: -
v_gene: TRBV27
CDR3aa: ASSLKGPNTYEQY

j_gene: TRBJ1-1
d_gene: TRBD1
v_gene: TRBV9
CDR3aa: ASSFWTGNTEAF

j_gene: TRBJ2-1
d_gene: TRBD2
v_gene: TRBV7-2
CDR3aa: ASKGLAGDEQF

j_gene: TRBJ2-1
d_gene: -
v_gene: TRBV7-9
CDR3aa: ASSNSNEQF

j_gene: TRBJ1-2
d_gene: -
v_gene: TRBV19
CDR3aa: ASTAIADNYGYT

j_gene: TRBJ2-7
d_gene: TRBD1
v_gene: TRBV5-4
CDR3aa: ASSPIQTGGKSSYEQY

j_gene: TRBJ2-3
d_gene: -
v_gene: TRBV7-8
CDR3aa: ASSLVWRSTDTQY

j_gene: TRBJ1-5
d_gene: -
v_gene: TRBV2
CDR3aa: ASSENTAGLNQPQH

j_gene: TRBJ2-7
d_gene: -
v_gene: TRBV6-5
CDR3aa: ASNQGGVTYEQY

j_gene: TRBJ2-7
d_gene: TRBD1
v_gene: TRBV7-2
CDR3aa: ASRRDRGDSYEQY

j_gene: TRBJ2-4
d_gene: -
v_gene: TRBV4-1
CDR3aa: ASSQGLSGKNIQY

j_gene: TRBJ2-2
d_gene: -
v_gene: TRBV18
CDR3aa: ASSTGSANTGELF

j_gene: TRBJ2-2
d_gene: -
v_gene: TRBV5-4
CDR3aa: ASSREGGGTGELF

j_gene: TRBJ1-5
d_gene: -
v_gene: TRBV7-8
CDR3aa: ASSLPGRGNQPQH

j_gene: TRBJ2-7
d_gene: TRBD2
v_gene: TRBV30
CDR3aa: AWSVTSGFYEQY

j_gene: TRBJ2-5
d_gene: -
v_gene: TRBV5-1
CDR3aa: ASSLWGRGQETQY

j_gene: TRBJ2-5
d_gene: -
v_gene: TRBV4-2
CDR3aa: ASSQGPPGEGETQY

j_gene: TRBJ1-1
d_gene: -
v_gene: TRBV10-3
CDR3aa: AISQGTSNTEAF

j_gene: TRBJ2-3
d_gene: -
v_gene: TRBV5-4
CDR3aa: ASSLDLAGPDTQY

j_gene: TRBJ2-3
d_gene: TRBD2
v_gene: TRBV28
CDR3aa: ASSLAGDLRDTQY

j_gene: TRBJ1-5
d_gene: -
v_gene: TRBV7-2
CDR3aa: ASSRSTDYSNQPQH

j_gene: TRBJ2-1
d_gene: -
v_gene: TRBV4-3
CDR3aa: ASSQETSKDHEQF

j_gene: TRBJ2-1
d_gene: TRBD2
v_gene: TRBV4-3
CDR3aa: ASSQGASGYNEQF

j_gene: TRBJ2-1
d_gene: -
v_gene: TRBV28
CDR3aa: ASSTISGTGEQF

j_gene: TRBJ2-5
d_gene: TRBD1
v_gene: TRBV29-1
CDR3aa: SARQGAAGETQY

j_gene: TRBJ2-2
d_gene: TRBD1
v_gene: TRBV30
CDR3aa: AWSLQGRNTGELF

j_gene: TRBJ2-3
d_gene: TRBD2
v_gene: TRBV9
CDR3aa: ASSAGTSGTLVDTQY

j_gene: TRBJ2-3
d_gene: TRBD1
v_gene: TRBV29-1
CDR3aa: SVNPGQYTDTQY

j_gene: TRBJ1-2
d_gene: TRBD1
v_gene: TRBV28
CDR3aa: ASSPKTGAVGYT

j_gene: TRBJ2-2
d_gene: TRBD2
v_gene: TRBV30
CDR3aa: AWSFLAGAGELF

j_gene: TRBJ2-1
d_gene: TRBD1
v_gene: TRBV7-3
CDR3aa: ASSARTGGSGGHEQF

j_gene: TRBJ1-2
d_gene: -
v_gene: TRBV6-5
CDR3aa: ASSYSRVGGYT

j_gene: TRBJ1-1
d_gene: -
v_gene: TRBV30
CDR3aa: AWSDRRGRAF

j_gene: TRBJ2-1
d_gene: TRBD2
v_gene: TRBV9
CDR3aa: ASSGLAGEAAHEQF

j_gene: TRBJ1-5
d_gene: TRBD1
v_gene: TRBV2
CDR3aa: ASSLRDRGNQPQH

j_gene: TRBJ2-1
d_gene: TRBD1
v_gene: TRBV19
CDR3aa: ASRNLQGGWDNEQF